Listed here are 21 T cell receptor beta chains from one sample, sequenced in a study. One entry per CDR3 protein, called by TCRdb with MiXCR from the reads. The table records over 3,500 distinct CDR3 sequences, roughly 8% of them present only once. The specimen sequenced was CD4+ T cells from synovial fluid. These receptors were obtained from a human donor with rheumatoid arthritis.

This clonotype rates as medium-sized. This rearrangement joins TRBV3-1 to TRBJ2-3, with no clear D. The germline gives CDR1 LGHDT, CDR2 YNNKEL (reference sequence). V gave up 4 bases and J gave up 4 bases, with 12 bases separating them. This CDR3 spans 14 amino acids. Here the CDR3 reads CASSLALGSDTQYF. The CDR3 bases are TGTGCCAGCAGCCTGGCCCTAGGCTCAGATACGCAGTATTTT.

The chain has TRBV20-1 and TRBJ1-2; D perhaps matches TRBD1 (6 bases). The CDR3 length is 13 residues. The V end lost 4 bases, the J end lost 3 bases, and 12 bases lay between the germline ends. Looked up from germline, CDR1 is DFQATT and CDR2 is SNEGSKA (reference sequence). The CDR3 loop is CSAIGTSDYGYTF. The CDR3 bases are TGCAGTGCTATAGGGACATCAGACTATGGCTACACCTTC.

By share of the sample, this clonotype is medium-sized. V and J are TRBV20-1 and TRBJ1-5; 7 positions match TRBD1. CDR3 length: 15 residues. The germline gives CDR1 DFQATT, CDR2 SNEGSKA (reference sequence). The V and J ends lost 3 bases and 3 bases, in that order; junction bases with no gene match: 8. The CDR3 region is CSASDGTALNQPQHF. As DNA, the CDR3 is TGCAGTGCTAGTGACGGGACAGCACTCAATCAGCCCCAGCATTTT.

This clonotype is termed medium-sized. V and J are TRBV10-2 and TRBJ2-5, with 14 bases fitting TRBD2. Germline V gene data show CDR1 as WSHSY and CDR2 as SAAADI. CDR3 length: 17 amino acids. V was pared by 8 bases and J by 5 bases, with 13 bases of the junction left unmatched. The CDR3 bases are TGCGCCAGCCGTCCCTCCGGGACTAGCGGGAGTTATGAGACCCAGTACTTC. This codes for CASRPSGTSGSYETQYF.

The chain has TRBV11-3 and TRBJ2-5; a weak D match, TRBD2 (6 bases). CDR1 and CDR2 (germline): SGHNT, YENEEA. The V gene lost 3 bases and the J gene lost 1 base, with 15 bases spanning the gap. This CDR3 has 16 residues. The CDR3 DNA is TGTGCCAGCAGCTTCCTAGGCGGGAACTTCCAAGAGACCCAGTACTTC. Translating it yields CASSFLGGNFQETQYF.

This clonotype appeared many times. This chain joins TRBV20-1 and TRBJ1-2, with D uncertain. The CDR3 contains 13 residues. The V gene lost 0 bases and the J gene lost 8 bases, with 13 bases spanning the gap. Germline V lookup: CDR1 DFQATT, CDR2 SNEGSKA (reference sequence). Here the CDR3 reads CSAREGPIGGYTF. Here the CDR3 DNA reads TGCAGTGCTAGAGAAGGGCCAATTGGGGGCTACACCTTC.

In this sample, this clonotype turned up a few times. The chain recombines TRBV20-1 with TRBJ2-1; TRBD2 matches 10 bases. With V trimmed by 3 bases and J by 0 bases, 8 bases remained unmatched. The CDR3 consists of 17 residues. In germline, CDR1 is DFQATT, CDR2 SNEGSKA (reference sequence). The CDR3 DNA is TGCAGTGCTAGGATCCTAGCGGGGGTGAGCTCCTACAATGAGCAGTTCTTC. It is translated as CSARILAGVSSYNEQFF.

This clonotype showed up many times. The chain has TRBV7-9 and TRBJ2-5; D ambiguous. The germline V and J ends were trimmed by 2 bases and 4 bases, with 5 bases remaining between them. The CDR3 has 12 amino acids. CDR1 is SEHNR and CDR2 is FQNEAQ in the germline V gene (reference sequence). In nucleotides, the CDR3 is TGTGCCAGCAGCTTATCAACAGAGACCCAGTACTTC. It codes for CASSLSTETQYF.

This clonotype was seen repeatedly, ten times or more. The rearrangement joins TRBV30 to TRBJ2-4, with a weak D call TRBD2 (5 bases). Trimming removed 2 bases at V and 9 bases at J, with 20 bases between. This CDR3 is 15 amino acids long. The germline CDR1 and CDR2 sequences are GTSNPN and SVGIG (reference sequence). In DNA form, the CDR3 reads TGTGCCTGGAGTACCCCTTTCAGAACCGGAGGCATTCAGTACTTC. Amino acid sequence: CAWSTPFRTGGIQYF.

By sample share, this clonotype is medium-sized. The chain has TRBV18 and TRBJ2-5, with a tentative D call TRBD1 (6 bases). Between the trimmed V and J ends, which lost 3 bases and 3 bases, there was a span of 8 bases. The CDR3 sequence is 13 residues long. Looked up from germline, CDR1 is KGHSH and CDR2 is LQKENI. The CDR3: CASSPGQKETQYF. The CDR3 DNA sequence: TGTGCCAGCTCACCCGGACAGAAAGAGACCCAGTACTTC.

This clonotype is labeled medium-sized. The genes are TRBV6-2 or TRBV6-3 and TRBJ1-2, with 7 bases matching TRBD1. Germline CDR1 reads MNHEY; CDR2 reads SVGEGT. The CDR3 extends over 12 amino acids. The trim removed 8 bases at V and 5 bases at J, leaving 5 bases unmatched. The CDR3 spells CASLDRAYGYTF. The CDR3 DNA reads as TGTGCCAGCCTAGACAGGGCATATGGCTACACCTTC.

The sample holds many counts of this clonotype. The chain couples TRBV6-6 to TRBJ2-2; TRBD2 matches 7 bases. V lost 6 bases and J lost 4; bases outside the gene matches: 5. The CDR3 runs 14 residues. Looked up from germline, CDR1 is MNHNY and CDR2 is SVGAGI (reference sequence). This CDR3 reads CASRHGGGTGELFF. CDR3 nucleotide sequence: TGTGCCAGCAGACATGGGGGGGGCACCGGGGAGCTGTTTTTT.

The J gene is TRBJ1-3, the V gene TRBV5-6; D perhaps matches TRBD1 (5 bases). V was pared by 0 bases and J by 2 bases, with 12 bases between. CDR3 length equals 16 residues. Looked up from germline, CDR1 is SGHDT and CDR2 is YYEEEE. CDR3 loop: CASSLVGDYAGNTIYF. CDR3 sequence (DNA): TGTGCCAGCAGCTTGGTGGGGGATTACGCTGGAAACACCATATATTTT.

This clonotype qualifies as medium-sized (0.01 to 0.1%). The chain recombines TRBV10-3 with TRBJ2-5; D is ambiguous. CDR3 length equals 13 residues. The ends were cut back, 0 bases at V and 5 bases at J, with 7 bases in the middle. The germline gives CDR1 ENHRY, CDR2 SYGVKD. The CDR3 nucleotides read TGTGCCATCAGTGAGTCGTTCGCGGAGACCCAGTACTTC. It is translated as CAISESFAETQYF.

In regard to this clonotype: A junction boundary mismatches the germline segment, possibly from a read error. The chain carries TRBV11-2 and TRBJ2-7; perhaps TRBD2 as D (5 bases). This CDR3 contains 13 residues. Per germline, CDR1 SGHAT and CDR2 FQNNGV. CDR3 coding DNA: TGTGCCTACGCGGGTGACTTTCCCTACGAGCTGTACTTC. Translating it yields CAYAGDFPYELYF.

This clonotype counts as medium-sized. Here the CDR3 DNA reads TGTGCCAGCAGTGAACAGGTCGTAGGTAACTTCTACAATGAGCAGTTCTTC. The encoded protein is CASSEQVVGNFYNEQFF. This sequence joins TRBV6-1 and TRBJ2-1; D gene ambiguous. This CDR3 region has 17 residues. V shed 2 bases and J shed 3 bases, with 17 bases lying between them. Germline lookup yields CDR1 MNHNS and CDR2 SASEGT.

V and J are TRBV28 and TRBJ2-3, with 8 bases matching TRBD1. The J segment lost 1 base and the V segment lost 4 bases, leaving 4 bases of the junction unmatched. Per germline, CDR1 MDHEN and CDR2 SYDVKM. There are 15 residues in the CDR3. The CDR3 DNA follows: TGTGCCAGCAGTTCGACAGGGGTGGGCACAGATACGCAGTATTTT. Encoded protein: CASSSTGVGTDTQYF.

This clonotype was recorded at least ten times. V and J are TRBV5-6 and TRBJ2-7, with 8 bases aligning to TRBD2. CDR1 SGHDT and CDR2 YYEEEE come from the germline V gene. There are 15 residues in the CDR3. V gave up 4 bases and J gave up 5 bases; unmatched junction bases: 11. CDR3 nucleotide sequence: TGTGCCAGCAGCGCATTCCCGCGGGAGGACCACGAGCAGTACTTC. Translating gives CASSAFPREDHEQYF. The whole variable domain, remainder taken from reference TRBV5-6 and TRBJ2-7, is DAGVTQSPTHLIKTRGQQVTLRCSPKSGHDTVSWYQQALGQGPQFIFQYYEEEERQRGNFPDRFSGHQFPNYSSELNVNALLLGDSALYLCASSAFPREDHEQYFGPGTRLTVT.

By share, this clonotype counts as medium-sized. The V and J genes are TRBV28 and TRBJ2-2, with 8 nucleotides matching TRBD1. The CDR3 is 16 amino acids. The V gene's germline CDR1 is MDHEN and CDR2 SYDVKM. J gave up 2 bases and V 8 bases, and 10 bases lay outside the gene matches. The CDR3 protein is CASRGSDRGNTGELFF. In DNA, the CDR3 is TGTGCCAGCCGGGGATCCGACAGGGGTAACACCGGGGAGCTGTTTTTT. The full variable domain, its missing parts supplied by reference TRBV28 and TRBJ2-2, is DVKVTQSSRYLVKRTGEKVFLECVQDMDHENMFWYRQDPGLGLRLIYFSYDVKMKEKGDIPEGYSVSREKKERFSLILESASTNQTSMYLCASRGSDRGNTGELFFGEGSRLTVL.

The chain links TRBV28 to TRBJ1-5, with TRBD1 matching over 7 bases. CDR1 is MDHEN and CDR2 is SYDVKM in the germline V gene. The CDR3 is 13 amino acids. V lost 10 bases and J lost 3; bases outside the gene matches: 6. The CDR3 nucleotides are TGTGCCACCAAGGACAGGAACAATCAGCCCCAGCATTTT. Its protein product is CATKDRNNQPQHF. The full variable domain, in which reference TRBV28 and TRBJ1-5 provide the parts outside the CDR3, is DVKVTQSSRYLVKRTGEKVFLECVQDMDHENMFWYRQDPGLGLRLIYFSYDVKMKEKGDIPEGYSVSREKKERFSLILESASTNQTSMYLCATKDRNNQPQHFGDGTRLSIL.

This clonotype was counted at least ten times. This chain joins TRBV2 and TRBJ1-4, with TRBD1 as a possible D gene (5 bases). The CDR3 consists of 15 residues. CDR1 is SNHLY, CDR2 FYNNEI, per germline. Trimming cost V 2 bases and J 1 base, with 8 bases left between them. The CDR3 region is CASSEQGRTNEKLFF. CDR3 in DNA: TGTGCCAGCAGTGAACAGGGACGAACTAATGAAAAACTGTTTTTT.